What follows describes a single T cell receptor (beta chain). This record comes from a study of blood T cell repertoires in COVID-19. Study background: The study drew acute and convalescent COVID-19 samples from the United States, Italy and Spain. Sources were T cells, B-cell-depleted T cells, or PBMCs; the material itself was cDNA or gDNA.

Per the original data handling: For nucleated cells, counts were estimated from reference gene primer amplification. TCRdb's copy holds only in-frame clones and misses some; the assay was immunoSEQ multiplex PCR. V and J calls and clone size are copied from that table; D and trimming were computed from the DNA. This sample has tens of thousands of clones; about 82% occur once, and the top ten carry around 18%. The germline V gene encodes CDR1 KGHDR and CDR2 SFDVKD. The CDR3 length is 12 residues. Trimming took off 4 bases at V and 9 bases at J, with 12 bases between the two ends. Source material: peripheral blood. The chain is built from TRBV24-1 and TRBJ2-7, with a weak D call TRBD2 (5 bases). This receptor was identified in a human donor in a cohort sampled during active COVID-19. This CDR3 reads CATSDSDFLQYF. In DNA, the CDR3 is TGTGCCACCAGTGACTCGGACTTTCTGCAGTACTTC.